The sequence of this TCR beta chain was determined in a study of OX40 agonist ivuxolimab in advanced cancers. Germline CDR1 SEHNR, CDR2 FQNEAQ (reference sequence). V was pared by 6 bases and J by 2 bases, with 6 bases of the junction left unmatched. The CDR3 has 15 amino acids. The data were produced by immunoSEQ multiplex PCR, yet TCRdb's version contains in-frame clones alone and is incomplete. In the table there are roughly 79,000 clones, about 85% of which are singletons. The sample was CD4+ or CD8+ T cells sorted from blood, taken in a trial of the OX40 agonist ivuxolimab. The rearrangement links TRBV7-9 to TRBJ2-2; TRBD2 matches 7 bases. The sequence came from an adult with an advanced solid tumor such as melanoma, head and neck, liver or kidney cancer. This CDR3 reads CASRFSSGNTGELFF. In nucleotides, the CDR3 is TGTGCCAGCAGGTTTTCTAGCGGAAACACCGGGGAGCTGTTTTTT.